This entry concerns a single TCR beta chain. Its antigen is not identified. The data are from a study of cytomegalovirus exposure and HLA in healthy donors. On the study more broadly: Per a later analysis, the approximately 700 first-cohort and 95 to 150 validation repertoires shared one platform.

The CDR3 contains 15 residues. V lost 6 bases and J lost 6; bases outside the gene matches: 4. CDR1 MNHEY and CDR2 SVGAGI come from the germline V gene. Study-wide findings and caveats: Subsequent analysis of the 120 or so validation repertoires found a tendency for first-cohort TCR clusters to co-occur. It was confirmed in vitro that a few of the CMV-associated chains were specific for CMV antigens.

Profiling relied on immunoSEQ multiplex PCR, and the TCRdb table lists in-frame clones only, not all of them. The sample yields 150,000 to 200,000 clones, about 86% seen once. The donors were part of the roughly 110-subject validation cohort, which stood apart from the approximately 630-subject first cohort. The specimen sequenced was PBMCs. The sequence came from a woman aged 25 to 45 in good health and CMV-seronegative. This rearrangement joins TRBV6-5 to TRBJ2-1, with TRBD2 matching 14 bases. The CDR3 reads CASSLGTSGGNEQFF. The CDR3 DNA reads as TGTGCCAGCAGCCTGGGGACTAGCGGGGGCAATGAGCAGTTCTTC.